What follows are 13 T cell receptor beta chains derived from one specimen sequenced in a study of spatial heterogeneity in lung cancer. From the 5' RACE reads, TCRdb called clonotypes with MiXCR, one entry per CDR3 protein. The table lists about 39,000 distinct CDR3 sequences, 3% to 3.5% of them singletons. Time point: sample taken at primary tumor resection. Material: normal lung tissue next to the tumor, obtained at surgery. These receptors were obtained from a male donor with early-stage non-small cell lung cancer.

This clonotype came up a few times. The CDR3 DNA reads as TGCAGTGCCAATCCTGAGGAGGGTAGATCCTACGAGCAGTACTTC. Protein product: CSANPEEGRSYEQYF. The chain couples TRBV20-1 to TRBJ2-7; weak D call: TRBD2 (6 bases). The CDR3 is made up of 15 amino acids. The V gene's germline CDR1 is DFQATT and CDR2 SNEGSKA (reference sequence). V lost 6 bases and J lost 1, with 19 bases in between.

The J gene is TRBJ1-2, the V gene TRBV7-2; D is uncertain. With 6 bases removed from V and 9 bases from J, the gap between germline ends came to 14 bases. Per germline, CDR1 SGHTA and CDR2 FQGNSA. This CDR3 is 12 amino acids long. The CDR3 region is CASSGSPGSYTF. CDR3 DNA sequence: TGTGCCAGCAGTGGGTCACCTGGTAGCTACACCTTC.

Ten or more counts support this clonotype. The genes are TRBV10-1 and TRBJ2-3; 8 bases match TRBD1. Germline CDR1 is WNHNN and CDR2 is SYGVQD (reference sequence). CDR3 size: 13 residues. The V gene end was trimmed by 5 bases and the J gene end by 7 bases; junction bases not matched to a gene: 5. The CDR3 region is CASSRQGQNTQYF. CDR3 nucleotides: TGCGCCAGCAGTAGACAGGGGCAAAATACGCAGTATTTT.

In this sample, this clonotype turned up many times. The gene calls are TRBV2 and TRBJ2-1; D possibly corresponds to TRBD2 (5 bases). Trimming stripped 2 bases from V and 0 bases from J, with 8 bases between. There are 15 residues in the CDR3. Per germline, CDR1 SNHLY and CDR2 FYNNEI. The CDR3 nucleotides are TGTGCCAGCAGTGAAAACGGACTCTCCTACAATGAGCAGTTCTTC. This codes for CASSENGLSYNEQFF. Full variable domain (rest looked up from reference TRBV2 and TRBJ2-1): EPEVTQTPSHQVTQMGQEVILRCVPISNHLYFYWYRQILGQKVEFLVSFYNNEISEKSEIFDDQFSVERPDGSNFTLKIRSTKLEDSAMYFCASSENGLSYNEQFFGPGTRLTVL.

This clonotype was counted only a few times. V usage is TRBV4-2 and J usage is TRBJ1-4, with 9 bases lining up with TRBD1. The ends lost 4 bases at V and 12 bases at J; junction bases unmatched: 21. This CDR3 is built from 18 residues. CDR1 is LGHNA, CDR2 YNFKEQ, per germline. In DNA form, the CDR3 reads TGTGCCAGCAGCCTCAAGAGGGATCCCGGGACAGGGAGGTTGGAACTGTTTTTT. It yields the protein CASSLKRDPGTGRLELFF.

This clonotype was recorded at least ten times. The chain combines TRBV2 with TRBJ1-4, with unresolved D. This CDR3 region has 11 residues. V shed 7 bases and J shed 8 bases, with 8 bases lying between them. Looked up from germline, CDR1 is SNHLY and CDR2 is FYNNEI. CDR3 sequence (DNA): TGTGCCAGCAAGGGTGGAGAAAAACTGTTTTTT. Translating gives CASKGGEKLFF.

This clonotype appeared a few times. The rearrangement links TRBV20-1 to TRBJ2-1; no clear D gene. CDR3 length: 13 amino acids. From germline, CDR1 is DFQATT and CDR2 SNEGSKA (reference sequence). Trimming removed 3 bases at V and 9 bases at J, with 15 bases between. The CDR3 DNA reads TGCAGTGCTAGCTCTCCGGCAGTTCTTGAGCAGTTCTTC. Residues: CSASSPAVLEQFF.

This clonotype came up many times. The rearrangement uses TRBV12-3 or TRBV12-4 and TRBJ1-5, with D unclear. V gave up 6 bases and J gave up 3 bases, with 9 bases separating them. The CDR3 loop spans 13 amino acids. This CDR3 reads CASSQTINQPQHF. Written as DNA, the CDR3 is TGTGCCAGCAGCCAGACAATCAATCAGCCCCAGCATTTT.

This clonotype was observed a handful of times. This sequence joins TRBV7-9 and TRBJ1-1; D uncertain. The V and J ends lost 1 base and 11 bases respectively, with 5 bases between them. CDR1 and CDR2 (germline): SEHNR, FQNEAQ (reference sequence). The CDR3 spans 10 residues. The CDR3 DNA sequence: TGTGCCAGCAGCTTAGGCTCGGCTTTCTTT. It specifies CASSLGSAFF. The full variable domain, rest sourced from reference TRBV7-9 and TRBJ1-1, is DTGVSQNPRHKITKRGQNVTFRCDPISEHNRLYWYRQTLGQGPEFLTYFQNEAQLEKSRLLSDRFSAERPKGSFSTLEIQRTEQGDSAMYLCASSLGSAFFGQGTRLTVV.

This clonotype was recorded at least ten times. This CDR3 is CASSLLASTDGETQYF. In nucleotides, the CDR3 is TGTGCCAGCAGCTTGCTAGCGTCGACAGACGGGGAGACCCAGTACTTC. The chain is built from TRBV5-4 and TRBJ2-5, with D possibly matching TRBD2 (6 bases). V was clipped by 1 base and J by 5 bases, with 18 bases between them. The CDR3 runs to 16 residues. CDR1 is SGHNT, CDR2 YYREEE, per germline (reference sequence). The full variable domain, its missing parts supplied by reference TRBV5-4 and TRBJ2-5, is ETGVTQSPTHLIKTRGQQVTLRCSSQSGHNTVSWYQQALGQGPQFIFQYYREEENGRGNFPPRFSGLQFPNYSSELNVNALELDDSALYLCASSLLASTDGETQYFGPGTRLLVL.

This rearrangement joins TRBV6-6 to TRBJ1-4; no clear D. CDR1 and CDR2 from the germline V gene are MNHNY and SVGAGI (reference sequence). This CDR3 comprises 14 residues. The V end lost 0 bases, the J end lost 7 bases, and 9 bases lay between the germline ends. Written as DNA, the CDR3 is TGTGCCAGCAGTTACTCCCGGGCAGGTGAAAAACTGTTTTTT. Amino acids: CASSYSRAGEKLFF.

This clonotype was seen only a few times. This chain links TRBV20-1 with TRBJ1-2; 7 bases fit TRBD1. The V and J ends lost 7 bases and 1 base, in that order; junction bases with no gene match: 6. The CDR3 length is 13 residues. Germline CDR1 DFQATT, CDR2 SNEGSKA (reference sequence). The CDR3 region has the DNA TGCAGTGTTGGGACAGTGTTTAACTATGGCTACACCTTC. Amino acids: CSVGTVFNYGYTF.

This clonotype was seen ten or more times. The chain couples TRBV14 to TRBJ1-3, with D possibly matching TRBD1 (5 bases). V lost 0 bases, J lost 0 bases, and 9 bases lay in between. This CDR3 has 16 residues. CDR1 SGHDN and CDR2 FVKESK come from the germline V gene. The CDR3 bases are TGTGCCAGCAGCCAAGATGGGACCTACTCTGGAAACACCATATATTTT. Its protein product is CASSQDGTYSGNTIYF.